Sequencing of this T cell receptor (beta chain) was carried out in a study of radiotherapy plus CTLA-4 blockade in lung cancer. Whole-study findings and limits: Clones of tumor-derived TCRs expanded in blood after radiotherapy plus ipilimumab. Early shifts in blood T cell clones, with interferon-beta, reportedly predicted response best.

Alongside CTLA-4 blockade with ipilimumab, patients with chemo-refractory metastatic non-small-cell lung cancer received focal radiation. There are a few counts of this clone. Its antigen is currently unknown. CDR1 MNHEY and CDR2 SVGAGI come from the germline V gene. The CDR3 runs to 14 residues. V lost 4 bases and J lost 5, with 14 bases in between. Repertoires were generated with immunoSEQ multiplex PCR, while TCRdb's copy carries only in-frame clones and drops some. The profile shows some 48,000 clones, around nine tenths of them singletons. This chain uses TRBV6-5 with TRBJ1-2; D uncertain. This TCR came from a human donor with non-small cell lung cancer that progressed on radiotherapy plus ipilimumab. Some clones in this sample may be carry-over from other donors' samples. The material was peripheral blood, obtained from a patient treated with radiotherapy plus ipilimumab. The CDR3 reads CASSFTSVGYGYTF. The CDR3 DNA reads TGTGCCAGCAGTTTCACGAGTGTCGGGTATGGCTACACCTTC.